This entry is about one TCR beta chain. Its antigen is not identified. This record belongs to a study of a mutant IDH1 vaccine in newly diagnosed glioma. Study-wide findings and caveats: Patients mounted vaccine-induced immune responses in 90% to 95% of cases.

Described time point: week 5, during vaccination. Doses comprised 300 ug of mutant IDH1 20-mer peptide each, plus topical imiquimod. The donors had new WHO grade 3 or 4 astrocytomas; these were IDH1-mutant and ATRX-lost. Sequencing used immunoSEQ multiplex PCR; TCRdb keeps in-frame clones, though not all of them. Counted here are roughly 30,000 clones, around 90% occurring once; the ten biggest clones make up under 4%. Germline V gene data show CDR1 as KGHSH and CDR2 as LQKENI. Trimming removed 3 bases from V and 1 base from J; junction bases left unmatched: 4. The CDR3 has 15 residues. This TCR derives from a woman in her thirties or forties with glioma. Some clones in this sample may be carry-over from other donors' samples. The chain recombines TRBV18 with TRBJ1-1; 8 positions agree with TRBD1. The sample consisted of peripheral blood mononuclear cells (PBMCs), taken from a glioma patient whose treatment included an IDH1 peptide vaccine. The CDR3 is CASSPSRGQNTEAFF. CDR3 DNA sequence: TGTGCCAGCTCACCGTCCAGGGGGCAGAACACTGAAGCTTTCTTT.